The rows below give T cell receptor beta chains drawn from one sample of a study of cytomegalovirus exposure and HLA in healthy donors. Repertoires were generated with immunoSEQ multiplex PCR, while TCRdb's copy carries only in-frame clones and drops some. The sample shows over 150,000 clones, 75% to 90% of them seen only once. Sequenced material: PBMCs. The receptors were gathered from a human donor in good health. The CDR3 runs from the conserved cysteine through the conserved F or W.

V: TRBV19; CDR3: CASSPSGGYEQYF
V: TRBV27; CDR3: CASSFSGGLFTGELFF
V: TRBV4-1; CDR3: CASSQDGSYEQYF
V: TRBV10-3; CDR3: CAISESEGGAFYGYTF
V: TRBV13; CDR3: CASGLLGQGAASYNSPLHF
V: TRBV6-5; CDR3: CASTYRRGGVGELFF
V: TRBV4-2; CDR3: CASSQERGVTGENQPQHF
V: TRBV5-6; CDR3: CASSPQTGLRTF
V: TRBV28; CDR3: CASSPAGHPNTEAFF
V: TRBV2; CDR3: CASKGEAFF
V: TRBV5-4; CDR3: CASSLHAGGPNEQFF
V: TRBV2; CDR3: CASSQGLPRSTDTQYF
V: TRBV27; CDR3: CASSFTVENEKLFF
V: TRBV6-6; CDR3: CASGRGAGQPQHF
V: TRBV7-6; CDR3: CASSLAGGAGETQYF
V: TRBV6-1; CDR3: CASSEPGTTWRGYTF
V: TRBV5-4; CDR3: CASSRDRHTEAFF